This section outlines one TCR beta chain sequence together with its context. The data originate from a study of blood T cell repertoires in COVID-19. Turning to the study itself: Samples of COVID-19 (acute and convalescent) were obtained from the United States, Italy and Spain. PBMCs, B-cell-depleted T cells, or T cells were the source of the cDNA or gDNA that made up the material.

In the original processing: Quantification of nucleated cells was approximated via reference gene primer amplification. Sequencing used immunoSEQ multiplex PCR; TCRdb keeps in-frame clones, though not all of them. Clonal size and the V and J genes are those of that table, whereas D and trimming came from the DNA. The data contain tens of thousands of clones, approximately 80% of them seen just once; the ten biggest clones take up 2.5% to 3%. The clonotype comes from an elderly man with active or convalescent COVID-19. Sequenced material: peripheral blood.

This CDR3 is CASSPGTDPGEQYF. The CDR3, as DNA: TGTGCCAGCAGTCCCGGGACAGACCCGGGCGAGCAGTACTTC. The chain recombines TRBV27 with TRBJ2-7, with 7 bases matching TRBD1. The CDR3 totals 14 residues. Unmatched junction bases numbered 10, after V lost 5 bases and J lost 6 bases. In germline, CDR1 is MNHEY, CDR2 SMNVEV (reference sequence).